Below, 26 T cell receptor beta chains from the same sample are listed, as sequenced in a study of read filtering for tumor transcriptome and immune sequencing. The library was built from 400 to 500 ng RNA with molecular barcoded adaptors for alpha/delta and beta/gamma chains. Using its own MiXCR run on the reads, TCRdb lists one record per CDR3 protein. The sample lists tens of thousands of distinct CDR3 sequences; roughly 19% were seen once. Sequencing used a population of CD138-negative cells sorted from bone marrow. The receptors originated from a donor at least 40 years old with multiple myeloma.

The gene calls are TRBV11-3 and TRBJ2-7; 10 bases fit TRBD2. J gave up 4 bases and V 2 bases, and 5 bases lay outside the gene matches. The CDR3 extends over 15 amino acids. From germline, CDR1 is SGHNT and CDR2 YENEEA. In DNA form, the CDR3 reads TGTGCCAGCAGCTTAAGGCCTAGCGGGAGATACGAGCAGTACTTC. It specifies CASSLRPSGRYEQYF.

This sequence joins TRBV7-9 and TRBJ1-5, with 11 bases fitting TRBD1. The germline V gene encodes CDR1 SEHNR and CDR2 FQNEAQ (reference sequence). Trimming at V came to 6 bases and at J to 6 bases, leaving 4 bases not matched to a gene. CDR3 length: 14 amino acids. The CDR3: CASSGQGAGQPQHF. The CDR3 DNA reads TGTGCCAGCAGTGGACAGGGGGCCGGTCAGCCCCAGCATTTT.

This clonotype ranks as medium-sized. The rearrangement links TRBV29-1 to TRBJ1-1; no clear D. This CDR3 is built from 11 residues. The germline CDR1 and CDR2 sequences are SQVTM and ANQGSEA. V lost 7 bases and J lost 5, with 11 bases in between. The CDR3 DNA follows: TGCAGCGGCTCCTGGGGAACTGAAGCTTTCTTT. Translated: CSGSWGTEAFF.

Many counts were recorded for this clonotype. The J gene is TRBJ2-7, the V gene TRBV7-9; no firm D call. Germline V gives CDR1 SEHNR, CDR2 FQNEAQ (reference sequence). The CDR3 contains 14 residues. V lost 5 bases to trimming and J lost 3 bases, with 14 bases between them. The CDR3 coding sequence is TGTGCCAGCAGCGAGATTACAGCCATCTACGAGCAGTACTTC. This sequence encodes CASSEITAIYEQYF. Full variable domain (remainder filled in from reference TRBV7-9 and TRBJ2-7): DTGVSQNPRHKITKRGQNVTFRCDPISEHNRLYWYRQTLGQGPEFLTYFQNEAQLEKSRLLSDRFSAERPKGSFSTLEIQRTEQGDSAMYLCASSEITAIYEQYFGPGTRLTVT.

This clonotype showed up many times. This chain joins TRBV6-2 or TRBV6-3 and TRBJ2-1; 10 positions agree with TRBD2. CDR1 and CDR2 (germline): MNHEY, SVGEGT. The ends lost 2 bases at V and 4 bases at J; junction bases unmatched: 5. This CDR3 is 16 amino acids long. CDR3 amino acids: CASSYQTSGLYNEQFF. CDR3 nucleotides: TGTGCCAGCAGTTACCAGACTAGCGGGTTGTACAATGAGCAGTTCTTC.

This clonotype was observed at least ten times. V usage is TRBV20-1 and J usage is TRBJ2-5; D remains ambiguous. Trimming removed 6 bases at V and 4 bases at J, with 12 bases between. This CDR3 contains 12 residues. Germline V gene sequence: CDR1 DFQATT, CDR2 SNEGSKA (reference sequence). The CDR3 sequence is CSALTPGETQYF. The CDR3 nucleotides are TGCAGTGCCTTGACCCCGGGAGAGACCCAGTACTTC.

The rearrangement uses TRBV15 and TRBJ2-3; no reliable D call. CDR3 size: 15 residues. In germline, CDR1 is LNHNV, CDR2 YYDKDF (reference sequence). Trimming left V 1 base short and J 4 bases short, with 12 bases between. The DNA of the CDR3 is TGTGCCACCAGCAGAGGTATCGCACGATCAGATACGCAGTATTTT. Its translation is CATSRGIARSDTQYF. Together with reference TRBV15 and TRBJ2-3, the CDR3 gives the full variable domain: DAMVIQNPRYQVTQFGKPVTLSCSQTLNHNVMYWYQQKSSQAPKLLFHYYDKDFNNEADTPDNFQSRRPNTSFCFLDIRSPGLGDTAMYLCATSRGIARSDTQYFGPGTRLTVL.

This clonotype counts as medium-sized. This chain links TRBV24-1 with TRBJ2-1; 14 nucleotides align to TRBD2. The CDR3 is 17 amino acids. Germline V gene sequence: CDR1 KGHDR, CDR2 SFDVKD. V shed 1 base and J 6 bases; nucleotides not matched to a gene: 4. The CDR3 sequence is CATSDFSTSGRANEQFF. The CDR3, as DNA: TGTGCCACCAGTGATTTCTCGACTAGCGGGAGGGCCAATGAGCAGTTCTTC.

Regarding this clonotype: A much bigger clone sits one base away, suggesting this may be a read error. This chain links TRBV27 with TRBJ1-4; possible D gene TRBD1, 5 bases. The V gene's germline CDR1 is MNHEY and CDR2 SMNVEV (reference sequence). CDR3 length: 11 residues. DNA of the CDR3: TGTGCCAGCCGGGGGAGGCAAAAACTGTCTTTT. As protein: CASRGRQKLSF.

The V call is TRBV12-3 or TRBV12-4, the J call TRBJ2-3, with TRBD2 identical over 9 bases. The V gene end was trimmed by 3 bases and the J gene end by 2 bases; junction bases not matched to a gene: 6. This CDR3 is built from 16 residues. CDR3 amino acids: CASSFRLAGPTDTQYF. Written as DNA, the CDR3 is TGTGCCAGCAGTTTCCGGCTAGCGGGACCCACAGATACGCAGTATTTT.

Concerning this clonotype itself: This may arise from a read error, as a much more abundant clone is one base away. This chain joins TRBV19 and TRBJ2-2, with 8 bases fitting TRBD1. CDR1 is LNHDA, CDR2 SQIVND, per germline (reference sequence). This CDR3 comprises 14 residues. The CDR3 DNA reads TGTGCCACGAGGGACAGGAGGCCCACCGGGGGGCTGTTTTTT. It specifies CATRDRRPTGGLFF.

Details on this clonotype: With a much larger clone just one base away, this may be a read error. V usage is TRBV7-7 and J usage is TRBJ2-3; D is possibly TRBD2 (5 bases). This CDR3 has 15 residues. V was trimmed by 3 bases and J by 1 base, leaving 11 bases between them. From germline, CDR1 is SSHAT and CDR2 FNYEAQ (reference sequence). CDR3 in DNA: TGTGCCAGCAGCTTTCGGGATGAAGGCACAGATACGCAGTATTTT. It specifies CASSFRDEGTDTQYF.

This clonotype occurred many times. This chain uses TRBV29-1 with TRBJ2-7; TRBD1 aligns across 9 bases. Germline CDR1 SQVTM, CDR2 ANQGSEA. This CDR3 has 14 residues. CDR3 nucleotides: TGCAGTGTTCTTACAGGGGGCCTTAATCGCGAGCAGTACTTC. This sequence encodes CSVLTGGLNREQYF.

A remark on this clonotype: A much larger clonotype is one base distant, so this may be a read error. The chain uses TRBV6-1 and TRBJ1-1, with D perhaps TRBD1 (5 bases). The CDR3 runs to 15 residues. V was shortened by 0 bases and J by 6 bases, with 14 bases between the two germline ends. CDR1 is MNHNS, CDR2 SASEGT, per germline. CDR3 nucleotide sequence: TGTGCCAGCAGTGAAGCTCAGGGAATGGGCGCTGAAGCTTTCTTT. Protein: CASSEAQGMGAEAFF.

This clonotype appeared many times. The chain has TRBV6-6 and TRBJ1-1; TRBD1 is a possible D gene (5 bases). Trimming removed 2 bases at V and 3 bases at J, with 10 bases between. The CDR3 is 14 amino acids. Per the germline V gene, CDR1 is MNHNY and CDR2 is SVGAGI (reference sequence). CDR3 loop: CASSYQLGDTEAFF. Here the CDR3 DNA reads TGTGCCAGCAGTTACCAGTTGGGGGACACTGAAGCTTTCTTT.

The sample holds many counts of this clonotype. V and J are TRBV7-8 and TRBJ2-4; TRBD2 agrees at 13 bases. This CDR3 has 16 residues. CDR1 is SGHVS, CDR2 FQNEAQ, per germline. The trim removed 1 base at V and 8 bases at J, leaving 5 bases unmatched. The CDR3 protein is CASSLGTSGSRDIQYF. The CDR3 region has the DNA TGTGCCAGCAGCTTAGGGACTAGCGGGAGTAGGGACATTCAGTACTTC. The complete variable domain, with remaining parts taken from reference TRBV7-8 and TRBJ2-4, reads GAGVSQSPRYKVAKRGQDVALRCDPISGHVSLFWYQQALGQGPEFLTYFQNEAQLDKSGLPSDRFFAERPEGSVSTLKIQRTQQEDSAVYLCASSLGTSGSRDIQYFGAGTRLSVL.

This clonotype was counted many times. The chain carries TRBV7-2 and TRBJ2-4; tentatively, D is TRBD2 (6 bases). Trimming pared 1 base from V and 3 bases from J, leaving 10 bases between. The CDR3 is 15 amino acids. Germline V gene lookup returns CDR1 SGHTA and CDR2 FQGNSA. The CDR3 bases are TGTGCCAGCAGCTTAGGGGGGGTGGGCAAAAACATTCAGTACTTC. Translation gives CASSLGGVGKNIQYF.

The rearrangement joins TRBV20-1 to TRBJ2-7, with a weak D call TRBD2 (5 bases). Germline-derived CDR1 and CDR2 are DFQATT and SNEGSKA (reference sequence). The V end was cut by 5 bases, the J end by 1 base, with 12 bases between. This CDR3 has 13 residues. DNA for the CDR3: TGCAGTGCTGCCCTCGGGGTTTCCTACGAGCAGTACTTC. This encodes CSAALGVSYEQYF.

This clonotype occurred many times. The chain combines TRBV20-1 with TRBJ2-1, with 12 bases lining up with TRBD2. V dropped 3 bases and J dropped 3; count of bases not matched to a gene: 6. This CDR3 is built from 16 residues. Germline V gives CDR1 DFQATT, CDR2 SNEGSKA (reference sequence). Written as DNA, the CDR3 is TGCAGTGCTAGGACTAGCGGGAGAACTGGCTACAATGAGCAGTTCTTC. It yields the protein CSARTSGRTGYNEQFF.

Details on this clonotype: A much larger clonotype is one base distant, so this may be a read error. The rearrangement uses TRBV3-1 and TRBJ2-4, with D unresolved. Germline values: CDR1 LGHDT, CDR2 YNNKEL (reference sequence). This CDR3 is built from 16 residues. The CDR3 region is CASSQGVGQNKNIQCF. CDR3 nucleotide sequence: TGTGCCAGCAGCCAAGGAGTCGGTCAAAACAAAAACATTCAGTGCTTC. Together with reference TRBV3-1 and TRBJ2-4, the CDR3 gives the full variable domain: DTAVSQTPKYLVTQMGNDKSIKCEQNLGHDTMYWYKQDSKKFLKIMFSYNNKELIINETVPNRFSPKSPDKAHLNLHINSLELGDSAVYFCASSQGVGQNKNIQCFGAGTRLSVL.

The table lists this clonotype with many counts. V and J are TRBV7-9 and TRBJ2-2; D is possibly TRBD1 (6 bases). The CDR3 is made up of 16 amino acids. V lost 5 bases and J 7 bases, leaving 20 bases between the germline ends. Germline V gives CDR1 SEHNR, CDR2 FQNEAQ (reference sequence). CDR3 protein: CASSPQGGNPGGELFF. In DNA form, the CDR3 reads TGTGCCAGCAGCCCCCAAGGGGGAAACCCCGGCGGGGAGCTGTTTTTT.

The chain employs TRBV19 and TRBJ1-5; D perhaps matches TRBD1 (6 bases). The CDR3 sequence is 16 residues long. V lost 5 bases to trimming and J lost 1 base, with 15 bases between them. The germline gives CDR1 LNHDA, CDR2 SQIVND (reference sequence). CDR3 region: CASSSGDGISNQPQHF. CDR3 in DNA: TGTGCCAGTAGTTCAGGGGACGGAATAAGCAATCAGCCCCAGCATTTT.

The chain links TRBV18 to TRBJ1-5; D is possibly TRBD1 (5 bases). V lost 6 bases, J lost 1 base, and 13 bases lay in between. CDR3 length: 15 amino acids. Per the germline V gene, CDR1 is KGHSH and CDR2 is LQKENI. In DNA form, the CDR3 reads TGTGCCAGCTCTCTTGTGGGGGGAAGCAATCAGCCCCAGCATTTT. Residues: CASSLVGGSNQPQHF. The complete variable domain, with remaining parts taken from reference TRBV18 and TRBJ1-5, reads NAGVMQNPRHLVRRRGQEARLRCSPMKGHSHVYWYRQLPEEGLKFMVYLQKENIIDESGMPKERFSAEFPKEGPSILRIQQVVRGDSAAYFCASSLVGGSNQPQHFGDGTRLSIL.

This clonotype was observed at least ten times. The chain has TRBV24-1 and TRBJ2-1, with D possibly TRBD1 on 5 matching bases. The V end lost 3 bases, the J end lost 0 bases, and 11 bases lay between the germline ends. Germline V CDR1 and CDR2: KGHDR, SFDVKD. This CDR3 region has 16 residues. The CDR3 DNA reads as TGTGCCACCAGTGATCCCACAGACAGCTCCTACAATGAGCAGTTCTTC. Its translation: CATSDPTDSSYNEQFF.

The rearrangement links TRBV10-3 to TRBJ1-1; D is unclear. CDR3 length: 12 amino acids. CDR1 ENHRY and CDR2 SYGVKD come from the germline V gene. V lost 3 bases, J lost 4 bases, and 6 bases lay in between. CDR3: CAISDRSTEAFF. The CDR3, as DNA: TGTGCCATCAGTGACAGGAGCACTGAAGCTTTCTTT.

This rearrangement joins TRBV20-1 to TRBJ1-5, with TRBD1 identical over 7 bases. Germline V lookup: CDR1 DFQATT, CDR2 SNEGSKA (reference sequence). The CDR3 has 15 amino acids. V was pared by 6 bases and J by 6 bases, with 14 bases of the junction left unmatched. The CDR3 DNA follows: TGCAGTGCCACCCTGACCGGGACAGAGTCTCAGCCCCAGCATTTT. It encodes CSATLTGTESQPQHF.